The 17 T cell receptor beta chains reported below all come from one sample, sequenced in a study of T cell responses to AZD1222 COVID-19 vaccine. Clones were read by immunoSEQ multiplex PCR, and TCRdb kept only the in-frame ones, dropping some. Of 100,000 to 150,000 clones listed, around 90% are singletons. The sequences come from peripheral blood, collected 28 days after the second AZD1222 dose. The receptors were sampled from an adult who received the AZD1222 COVID-19 vaccine.

The V call is TRBV4-2, the J call TRBJ1-3, with a possible D match to TRBD1 (6 bases). Trimming left V 1 base short and J 7 bases short, with 14 bases between. The CDR3 runs 15 residues. Germline loops: CDR1 LGHNA, CDR2 YNFKEQ. CDR3 nucleotide sequence: TGTGCCAGCAGCCAAGCGGGGGGGGCAGGGAACACCATATATTTT. Its protein product is CASSQAGGAGNTIYF.

The chain carries TRBV18 and TRBJ1-2; D is uncertain. Germline V gene lookup returns CDR1 KGHSH and CDR2 LQKENI. The CDR3 totals 13 residues. Trimming removed 3 bases from V and 7 bases from J, with 12 bases in between. CDR3 nucleotides: TGTGCCAGCTCACCCGGACTAAGCGGTGGCTACACCTTC. It yields the protein CASSPGLSGGYTF.

The rearrangement joins TRBV19 to TRBJ1-2, with 8 nucleotides matching TRBD1. The CDR3 is made up of 13 amino acids. With 6 bases clipped from V and 8 bases from J, the junction kept 8 bases outside the gene matches. CDR1 is LNHDA and CDR2 is SQIVND in the germline V gene (reference sequence). CDR3 in amino acids: CASSLTGGKGYTF. CDR3 DNA: TGTGCCAGTAGCCTCACAGGGGGAAAGGGCTACACCTTC.

The J gene is TRBJ2-3, the V gene TRBV5-1, with 9 bases aligning to TRBD1. The V gene's germline CDR1 is SGHRS and CDR2 YFSETQ. CDR3 length equals 17 residues. V was pared by 4 bases and J by 2 bases, with 11 bases of the junction left unmatched. In DNA, the CDR3 is TGCGCCAGCAGCCTAGGTGCCCGGACAGGGGTCACAGATACGCAGTATTTT. Translated: CASSLGARTGVTDTQYF. Together with reference TRBV5-1 and TRBJ2-3, the CDR3 gives the full variable domain: KAGVTQTPRYLIKTRGQQVTLSCSPISGHRSVSWYQQTPGQGLQFLFEYFSETQRNKGNFPGRFSGRQFSNSRSEMNVSTLELGDSALYLCASSLGARTGVTDTQYFGPGTRLTVL.

The rearrangement uses TRBV29-1 and TRBJ1-1; D possibly corresponds to TRBD1 (5 bases). CDR3 size: 15 residues. V was pared by 1 base and J by 1 base, with 13 bases between. Germline CDR1 is SQVTM and CDR2 is ANQGSEA. CDR3 loop: CSVEGDSDSNTEAFF. In nucleotides, the CDR3 is TGCAGCGTTGAAGGTGACAGTGATTCGAACACTGAAGCTTTCTTT. The full variable domain, with the rest looked up from reference TRBV29-1 and TRBJ1-1, is SAVISQKPSRDICQRGTSLTIQCQVDSQVTMMFWYRQQPGQSLTLIATANQGSEATYESGFVIDKFPISRPNLTFSTLTVSNMSPEDSSIYLCSVEGDSDSNTEAFFGQGTRLTVV.

The V and J genes are TRBV7-3 and TRBJ2-1; TRBD2 is a possible D gene (6 bases). This CDR3 contains 17 residues. V lost 0 bases, J lost 5 bases, and 17 bases lay in between. The germline CDR1 and CDR2 sequences are SGHTA and FQGTGA. CDR3 coding DNA: TGTGCCAGCAGCTTAACAAAACTAGCAAATAATAACAATGAGCAGTTCTTC. Translation: CASSLTKLANNNNEQFF.

V is TRBV10-3 and J is TRBJ2-4; weak D call: TRBD2 (6 bases). The CDR3 is 15 amino acids. Trimming pared 0 bases from V and 6 bases from J, leaving 12 bases between. CDR1 and CDR2 (germline): ENHRY, SYGVKD. The CDR3 sequence is CAISESEGQINIQYF. Here the CDR3 DNA reads TGTGCCATCAGTGAGTCGGAGGGGCAGATAAACATTCAGTACTTC.

This clone was recorded only once. The J gene is TRBJ2-2, the V gene TRBV19; a possible D gene is TRBD2 (6 bases). With 5 bases removed from V and 2 bases from J, the gap between germline ends came to 15 bases. CDR1 LNHDA and CDR2 SQIVND come from the germline V gene (reference sequence). The CDR3 is made up of 16 amino acids. The CDR3 DNA reads as TGTGCCAGTAGTTCGGGACTTCTGGATAACACCGGGGAGCTGTTTTTT. It translates to CASSSGLLDNTGELFF.

The chain joins TRBV6-1 to TRBJ1-5; D is undetermined. The V end was cut by 3 bases, the J end by 0 bases, with 9 bases between. This CDR3 contains 15 residues. The germline CDR1 and CDR2 sequences are MNHNS and SASEGT. The DNA for the CDR3 is TGTGCCAGCAGTGAGACCGGTATTAGCAATCAGCCCCAGCATTTT. The encoded protein is CASSETGISNQPQHF.

The rearrangement uses TRBV28 and TRBJ1-2, with a possible D match to TRBD1 (5 bases). The V and J ends lost 7 bases and 5 bases respectively, with 14 bases between them. This CDR3 spans 13 amino acids. Germline-derived CDR1 and CDR2 are MDHEN and SYDVKM. The CDR3 is CASTEPGGYGYTF. In DNA, the CDR3 is TGTGCCAGCACCGAACCGGGGGGTTATGGCTACACCTTC.

The V and J genes are TRBV29-1 and TRBJ2-7; D remains ambiguous. The V gene's germline CDR1 is SQVTM and CDR2 ANQGSEA. V dropped 6 bases and J dropped 3 bases, with 18 bases sitting between them. The CDR3 spans 14 residues. DNA of the CDR3: TGCAGCGTCGCGGACGGAAGTTCGGTCTACGAGCAGTACTTC. Translated: CSVADGSSVYEQYF.

The J gene is TRBJ1-5, the V gene TRBV27; TRBD1 aligns across 8 bases. V was clipped by 5 bases and J by 6 bases; unmatched bases: 9. Germline-derived CDR1 and CDR2 are MNHEY and SMNVEV (reference sequence). The CDR3 sequence is 15 residues long. This chain's CDR3 is CASSQQGVYGQPQHF. The CDR3 DNA reads TGTGCCAGCAGTCAACAGGGGGTTTACGGTCAGCCCCAGCATTTT.

This sequence joins TRBV6-5 and TRBJ1-4; D is undetermined. This CDR3 is built from 13 residues. CDR1 MNHEY and CDR2 SVGAGI come from the germline V gene. Trimming removed 6 bases from V and 1 base from J, with 6 bases in between. The CDR3 coding sequence is TGTGCCAGCAGAAGGGTAACTAATGAAAAACTGTTTTTT. Translation: CASRRVTNEKLFF.

The genes are TRBV4-3 and TRBJ1-1; a possible D gene is TRBD1 (6 bases). V was trimmed by 5 bases and J by 4 bases, leaving 11 bases between them. The CDR3 sequence is 13 residues long. Germline lookup yields CDR1 LGHNA and CDR2 YSLEER. For the CDR3, the DNA is TGCGCCAGCAGCTACAGGGTGCTCACTGAAGCTTTCTTT. Translation: CASSYRVLTEAFF.

This clone was seen a single time. The chain employs TRBV28 and TRBJ2-3; 10 positions match TRBD2. CDR3 length equals 15 residues. The trim removed 4 bases at V and 2 bases at J, leaving 3 bases unmatched. Germline V gene sequence: CDR1 MDHEN, CDR2 SYDVKM. The CDR3 region is CASSSLAGVTDTQYF. As DNA, the CDR3 is TGTGCCAGCAGTTCCCTAGCGGGGGTCACAGATACGCAGTATTTT.

The V call is TRBV3-1 (or the pseudogene TRBV3-2), the J call TRBJ2-1, with D perhaps matching TRBD1 (6 bases). The CDR3 has 19 amino acids. V gave up 0 bases and J gave up 4 bases, with 22 bases separating them. The germline CDR1 and CDR2 sequences are LGHDT and YNNKEL (reference sequence). CDR3 sequence: CASSQDSPLDRYTYNEQFF. The DNA of the CDR3 is TGTGCCAGCAGCCAAGATAGCCCCCTTGACAGGTATACTTACAATGAGCAGTTCTTC.

The rearrangement links TRBV15 to TRBJ2-7, with 13 bases identical to TRBD2. V dropped 1 base and J dropped 3; count of bases not matched to a gene: 0. Germline loops: CDR1 LNHNV, CDR2 YYDKDF (reference sequence). The CDR3 covers 15 residues. CDR3 residues: CATSRGTSGGYEQYF. For the CDR3, the DNA is TGTGCCACCAGCAGAGGGACTAGCGGGGGCTACGAGCAGTACTTC.